These 9 T cell receptor beta chains originate from one sample sequenced in a study of cytotoxic CD8 clonotypes in ibrutinib-treated CLL. Assay used: immunoSEQ multiplex PCR; TCRdb lists only in-frame clones, some missing. The sample lists about 45,000 clones; under 80% were seen once. The sample was PBMCs, taken after 24 months of ibrutinib treatment. These receptors came from a human donor with chronic lymphocytic leukemia.

This chain uses TRBV5-1 with TRBJ1-2; D call uncertain. The V gene's germline CDR1 is SGHRS and CDR2 YFSETQ. Trimming removed 4 bases from V and 4 bases from J, with 11 bases in between. This CDR3 spans 13 amino acids. The DNA of the CDR3 is TGCGCCAGCAGCCAACAGCAACCCTATGGCTACACCTTC. Its translation: CASSQQQPYGYTF.

Remarks on this clone: One end of the junction is discordant with germline, which a read error may explain. The chain recombines TRBV7-7 with TRBJ2-7; D remains ambiguous. The germline V gene encodes CDR1 SSHAT and CDR2 FNYEAQ (reference sequence). The CDR3 spans 14 residues. In DNA form, the CDR3 reads TGTGCTAGCAGCTTAGTCGACGGAGATAGTAAGCAGTACTTC. Translation gives CASSLVDGDSKQYF.

This clone was picked up one time. V is TRBV7-3 and J is TRBJ1-6; D may be TRBD1 (5 bases). Germline-derived CDR1 and CDR2 are SGHTA and FQGTGA. Trimming cost V 5 bases and J 12 bases, with 14 bases left between them. The CDR3 consists of 13 residues. The CDR3 DNA reads TGTGCCAGCAGCCCGAGTGGGGGGTTACCCCTCCACTTT. Amino acids: CASSPSGGLPLHF.

This chain joins TRBV2 and TRBJ2-7; 8 bases line up with TRBD2. The CDR3 runs to 12 residues. V shed 8 bases and J 7 bases; nucleotides not matched to a gene: 7. Per the germline V gene, CDR1 is SNHLY and CDR2 is FYNNEI. The CDR3 bases are TGTGCCAGCGAGCTAGCGGGTGAGGAGCAGTACTTC. Its translation: CASELAGEEQYF.

V gene TRBV28 combines with J gene TRBJ2-1, with TRBD2 identical over 11 bases. Germline trimming cut 5 bases from V and 8 bases from J; bases unmatched to any gene: 8. The CDR3 contains 15 residues. Germline values: CDR1 MDHEN, CDR2 SYDVKM. This CDR3 reads CASSPTSGRSYEQFF. The CDR3 DNA sequence: TGTGCCAGCAGTCCCACTAGCGGGAGAAGCTATGAGCAGTTCTTC.

This clone has a single count. The chain joins TRBV2 to TRBJ2-3; 7 bases are a match to TRBD2. Germline V gene data show CDR1 as SNHLY and CDR2 as FYNNEI. This CDR3 region has 14 residues. The ends lost 6 bases at V and 6 bases at J; junction bases unmatched: 9. The CDR3 loop reads CASSHGTIGDTQYF. CDR3 coding DNA: TGTGCCAGCAGCCACGGGACTATTGGCGATACGCAGTATTTT.

This clone was seen at least ten times. V usage is TRBV25-1 and J usage is TRBJ1-2; D is undetermined. There are 14 residues in the CDR3. Trimming shortened V by 4 bases and J by 0 bases, and 9 bases separated the two germline ends. Germline CDR1 reads MGHDK; CDR2 reads SYGVNS. CDR3 amino acids: CASSGGHANYGYTF. Here the CDR3 DNA reads TGTGCCAGCAGTGGAGGGCACGCTAACTATGGCTACACCTTC.

This sequence joins TRBV27 and TRBJ2-7; TRBD1 might be the D (5 bases). CDR1 is MNHEY, CDR2 SMNVEV, per germline (reference sequence). Trimming removed 5 bases at V and 3 bases at J, with 17 bases between. The length of the CDR3 is 15 residues. The CDR3 nucleotides are TGTGCCAGCAGTGCAAGACAGTCCGCCCTCTACGAGCAGTACTTC. Encoded protein: CASSARQSALYEQYF.

DNA for the CDR3: TGTGCCAGCACCTTGGTGGGGCACACAGATACGCAGTATTTT. Translating it yields CASTLVGHTDTQYF. This rearrangement joins TRBV2 to TRBJ2-3; TRBD1 is a possible D gene (5 bases). The CDR3 totals 14 residues. V dropped 7 bases and J dropped 2 bases, with 13 bases sitting between them. Germline loops: CDR1 SNHLY, CDR2 FYNNEI.